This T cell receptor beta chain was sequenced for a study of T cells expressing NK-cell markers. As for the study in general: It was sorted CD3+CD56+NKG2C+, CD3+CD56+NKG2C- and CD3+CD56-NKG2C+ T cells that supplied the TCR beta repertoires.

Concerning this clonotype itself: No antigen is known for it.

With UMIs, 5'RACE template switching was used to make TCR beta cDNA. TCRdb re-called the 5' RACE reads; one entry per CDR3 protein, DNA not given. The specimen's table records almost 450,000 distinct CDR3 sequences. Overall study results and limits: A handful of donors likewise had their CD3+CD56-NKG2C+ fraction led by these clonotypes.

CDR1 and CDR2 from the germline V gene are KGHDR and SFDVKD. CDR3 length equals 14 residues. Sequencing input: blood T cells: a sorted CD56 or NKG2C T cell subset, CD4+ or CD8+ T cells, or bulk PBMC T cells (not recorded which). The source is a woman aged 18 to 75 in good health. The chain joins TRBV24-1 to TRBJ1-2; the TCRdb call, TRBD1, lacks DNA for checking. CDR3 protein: CATSDPRDGNGYTF.